The source of this TCR beta chain is a study of control samples from healthy donors and cancer patients. Generated by immunoSEQ multiplex PCR, the TCRdb table keeps only in-frame clones and is missing some. The repertoire includes 15,000 or so clones, approximately 80% of them detected once, and 17% sits in the top ten. This clonotype originated in a female donor with lung cancer. Sample: formalin-fixed, paraffin-embedded tissue.

The DNA for the CDR3 is TGTGCCAGCAGCGCCTCCTACGAGCAGTACTTC. Translated, it gives CASSASYEQYF. The chain carries TRBV7-2 and TRBJ2-7, with D uncertain. CDR3 length: 11 residues. Germline values: CDR1 SGHTA, CDR2 FQGNSA. The germline V and J ends were trimmed by 5 bases and 0 bases, with 2 bases remaining between them.